This TCR beta chain was sequenced during a study of blood T cell repertoires in COVID-19. Sequencing was performed with immunoSEQ multiplex PCR; in TCRdb, only in-frame clones are kept and a portion is missing. The sample records some 120,000 clones, roughly 72% being singletons. The J segment lost 0 bases and the V segment lost 5 bases, leaving 10 bases of the junction unmatched. Germline loops: CDR1 MNHEY, CDR2 SMNVEV (reference sequence). This CDR3 region has 18 residues. The sequencing input was peripheral blood. The gene calls are TRBV27 and TRBJ2-6, with 7 bases lining up with TRBD1. This TCR was sampled from a human donor in a cohort sampled during active COVID-19. CDR3: CASSLTGAKSSGANVLTF. The CDR3, as DNA: TGTGCCAGCAGTCTTACAGGGGCCAAAAGCTCTGGGGCCAACGTCCTGACTTTC.